Listed below are T cell receptor beta chains from one sample, sequenced in a study of CD8 T cells in Susac syndrome. Each CDR3 protein gets one entry after TCRdb re-called the immunoSEQ multiplex PCR reads with MiXCR. Among about 120,000 distinct CDR3 sequences listed, 94% were seen once. Sample: CD4+ T cells from PBMCs. The receptors stem from a human donor in good health. Each CDR3 is given with its conserved first and last residue. D genes are given only for firm matches. Part of the rows lack a size; the others show once, few, many or a class for expanded clones.

v_call	clone_size	d_call	j_call	cdr3_aa	cdr3_nt
TRBV3-1	.	.	TRBJ2-5	CASSQEHGTTQYF	TGTGCCAGCAGCCAAGAGCATGGTACGACCCAGTACTTC
TRBV29-1	.	.	TRBJ1-2	CSVDWDYGYTF	TGCAGCGTTGATTGGGACTATGGCTACACCTTC
TRBV2	.	.	TRBJ1-5	CASSVGEGPQHF	TGTGCCAGCAGTGTTGGGGAAGGGCCCCAGCATTTT
TRBV7-9	.	TRBD1	TRBJ2-7	CASSFDRDIGEQYF	TGTGCCAGCAGCTTCGACAGGGATATTGGGGAGCAGTACTTC
TRBV5-1	.	.	TRBJ2-4	CASSLGGDSYQNIQYF	TGCGCCAGCAGCCTAGGGGGGGACAGCTACCAAAACATTCAGTACTTC
TRBV20-1	.	TRBD1	TRBJ1-2	CSARQGEVGGYTF	TGCAGTGCGCGACAGGGGGAAGTGGGTGGCTACACCTTC
TRBV29-1	.	.	TRBJ1-1	CSVAQGSNTEAFF	TGCAGCGTGGCCCAGGGGTCGAACACTGAAGCTTTCTTT
TRBV28	.	TRBD1	TRBJ2-7	CASSFAGQGMGEQYF	TGTGCCAGCAGTTTTGCGGGACAGGGTATGGGCGAGCAGTACTTC
TRBV24-1	.	TRBD1	TRBJ2-2	CATSDSHGTARIGELFF	TGTGCCACCAGTGATTCGCACGGGACAGCTCGGATCGGGGAGCTGTTTTTT
TRBV7-2	.	TRBD2	TRBJ2-1	CASSSKATSGSNEQFF	TGTGCCAGCAGCTCCAAGGCGACTAGCGGGAGCAATGAGCAGTTCTTC
TRBV6-2/TRBV6-3	few	TRBD1	TRBJ2-7	CASRDREFEQYF	TGTGCCAGCCGGGACAGGGAGTTCGAGCAGTACTTC
TRBV7-9	.	.	TRBJ2-4	CASSLEGLAKNIQYF	TGTGCCAGCAGCTTAGAGGGATTAGCCAAAAACATTCAGTACTTC
TRBV29-1	.	.	TRBJ2-3	CSVGSRIVDTQYF	TGCAGCGTTGGATCCAGGATCGTTGATACGCAGTATTTT
TRBV30	.	.	TRBJ1-5	CAWSGGANQPQHF	TGTGCCTGGAGTGGGGGGGCAAATCAGCCCCAGCATTTT
TRBV19	.	TRBD1	TRBJ2-5	CASSTTGGRRQETQYF	TGTGCCAGTAGTACAACAGGGGGTCGAAGGCAAGAGACCCAGTACTTC
TRBV30	.	TRBD2	TRBJ2-5	CAWSVSRTSGTQETQYF	TGTGCCTGGAGTGTTAGTCGGACTAGCGGGACCCAAGAGACCCAGTACTTC
TRBV6-5	.	.	TRBJ2-7	CASSPGHSRHEQYF	TGTGCCAGCAGCCCGGGACACAGCCGCCACGAGCAGTACTTC
TRBV6-1	.	.	TRBJ2-3	CASSLGTEPGADTQYF	TGTGCCAGCAGTCTCGGGACCGAGCCTGGGGCAGATACGCAGTATTTT
TRBV5-1	.	TRBD1	TRBJ2-1	CASSFGAGGYNEQFF	TGCGCCAGCAGCTTCGGCGCAGGGGGCTACAATGAGCAGTTCTTC
TRBV7-9	.	TRBD1	TRBJ2-6	CASSLASDRGSSGSNVLTF	TGTGCCAGCAGCTTAGCATCGGACAGGGGGTCCTCTGGGTCCAACGTCCTGACTTTC
TRBV20-1	.	TRBD2	TRBJ2-1	CSARASGRNNEQFF	TGCAGTGCTAGGGCGAGCGGGAGAAACAATGAGCAGTTCTTC
TRBV6-5	.	.	TRBJ2-2	CASSLFTGELFF	TGTGCCAGCAGCCTATTTACCGGGGAGCTGTTTTTT
TRBV13	few	.	TRBJ1-1	CASSSRPNTEAFF	TGTGCCAGCAGCTCTCGGCCGAACACTGAAGCTTTCTTT
TRBV5-4	.	TRBD2	TRBJ2-1	CASSLVGLAVNEQFF	TGTGCCAGCAGCTTGGTGGGACTAGCGGTCAATGAGCAGTTCTTC
TRBV11-2	.	.	TRBJ2-7	CASSQAVTYEQYF	TGTGCCAGCAGCCAGGCCGTCACCTACGAGCAGTACTTC
TRBV6-2/TRBV6-3	.	.	TRBJ2-5	CASSGPMRETQYF	TGTGCCAGCAGTGGCCCGATGAGAGAGACCCAGTACTTC
TRBV15	.	.	TRBJ2-7	CATSSPGEVYEQYF	TGTGCCACCAGCTCGCCAGGAGAAGTCTACGAGCAGTACTTC
TRBV3-1	.	.	TRBJ2-1	CASSQASGGPRFF	TGTGCCAGCAGCCAAGCATCCGGGGGGCCACGGTTCTTC
TRBV19	.	TRBD2	TRBJ2-7	CASTPGLAGVDEQYF	TGTGCCAGTACTCCGGGACTAGCGGGAGTTGACGAGCAGTACTTC
TRBV7-2	.	TRBD1	TRBJ2-7	CASSRTGTETYEQYF	TGTGCCAGCAGCCGGACGGGGACAGAGACCTACGAGCAGTACTTC
TRBV2	.	.	TRBJ2-5	CASSGSYSQETQYF	TGTGCCAGCAGTGGGAGCTACTCCCAAGAGACCCAGTACTTC
TRBV7-9	.	.	TRBJ2-7	CASSFRDEQYF	TGTGCCAGCAGCTTCCGGGACGAGCAGTACTTC
TRBV20-1	.	TRBD1	TRBJ2-3	CSAHTGTGVWSTDTQYF	TGCAGTGCTCATACCGGGACAGGGGTTTGGAGCACAGATACGCAGTATTTT
TRBV12-5	.	.	TRBJ2-1	CASGLVVGRETYNEQFF	TGTGCTAGTGGTTTGGTAGTAGGCAGGGAAACCTACAATGAGCAGTTCTTC
TRBV19	few	TRBD1	TRBJ2-3	CASSTGGGTDTQYF	TGTGCCAGTAGCACAGGGGGCGGCACAGATACGCAGTATTTT
TRBV27	once	.	TRBJ2-7	CASSLGSGAYEQYF	TGTGCCAGCAGTTTAGGGTCCGGCGCCTACGAGCAGTACTTC
TRBV10-3	.	TRBD2	TRBJ2-5	CAISDLSGRSETQYF	TGTGCCATCAGTGACCTGAGCGGGAGATCGGAGACCCAGTACTTC